This TCR beta chain was profiled in a study of human T cells and chemical hapten exposure (dated by TCRdb to 2020 to 2023). Looking at the study overall: For sensitization, 2% DPC in acetone was applied to a roughly 2 cm by roughly 2 cm area of upper inner arm skin. Patients additionally received weekly therapeutic DPC doses to the scalp throughout the approximately 24-week study period. Patch testing was done on the upper back using Finn chambers containing 0.01% DPC, and results were scored after 6 days according to International Contact Dermatitis Research Group standards. The mostly female patient cohort included alopecia areata with under or over 50% scalp involvement, alopecia totalis and alopecia universalis. Libraries were combined into a pool for sequencing, and differences in TCR yield between samples came mainly from small differences in library volumes within the pool. This study followed changes in the peripheral blood TCR repertoire in vivo during primary and secondary sensitization of alopecia patients to the hapten diphenylcyclopropenone (DPC). Patient blood was sampled pre-sensitization (week 0) and at 2, 6 and about 24 weeks after DPC sensitization. Blood for TCR sequencing was provided by twenty-nine alopecia patients at one to four time points (pre-sensitization, 2, 6 and 24 weeks).

The germline V gene (reference sequence) supplies CDR1 SEHNR and CDR2 FQNEAQ. The CDR3 spans 12 amino acids, including both terminal residues. Preparation of the library involved RACE. This sample was sequenced with a NextSeq 500. During library preparation, unique molecular identifiers were attached to individual cDNA molecules so that TCRs could be counted in a quantitative, reproducible way. Both TCR alpha and TCR beta chains were sequenced from each blood RNA sample. In the source study's methods: The median number of TCRs per sample was around 96,000, ranging from 23,224 to 690,600. The Decombinator software suite was used to annotate the V, J and CDR3 of the TCR reads. For the PS versus PT1 abundance plots, all samples were subsampled to the same number of TCRs (28,000). TCRs were defined as expanded if absent before sensitization and observed at least eight times at the 2-week time point. TCRdb reprocessing: public reads trimmed at Q25 with fastp, clones called with MiXCR, in-frame beta chains kept. Entries are consolidated by CDR3 protein sequence, retaining the most common genes and DNA. The V and J calls and clone size are TCRdb's, not the authors'. This sample has approximately 100,000 distinct CDR3 sequences in its table, and approximately 9.9% of those were observed once. The top ten constitute roughly 3.5% of the sample.

Many counts were recorded for this clonotype. Its cognate antigen has yet to be identified. Likely a read error: the CDR3 ends without its conserved phenylalanine or tryptophan. Because the CDR3's place on the DNA is in doubt, the DNA is left out and the CDR3 is given as listed by TCRdb. The sample's time point, from its label and the paper: patch test 1, 2 weeks after DPC sensitization. This specimen's treatment or condition label, per the study, means: therapeutic diphenylcyclopropenone sensitization with weekly scalp DPC. Blood at each patch-test visit was drawn before the patch test was applied. Patients were eligible if aged 18 to 70, diagnosed with alopecia and judged suitable for DPC therapy, and pregnant patients were excluded. Total RNA was extracted from unfractionated whole blood collected in Tempus Blood RNA tubes. Study-wide findings and limitations: Repeated subsampling changed both the strength of the expansion versus patch-test correlation and the threshold at which the correlation became significant. Expanded TCRs formed significantly more large CDR3 similarity clusters than pre-sensitization or healthy control sets, consistent with antigen-driven responses. A positive correlation was found between the number of PT1 expanded TCRs and patch test score, with significance reached at thresholds 8, 16 and 32 but not 4. No change with DPC sensitization was found in the number of TCRs above 1 in 1000 frequency, and no evidence of global repertoire structure alterations was found. Because every patient had alopecia, a presumed autoimmune disease, the patients' immune response might differ from that of healthy individuals.

The chain is assembled from TRBV7-9 and TRBJ1-1. This TCR derives from a woman aged 40 to 55 with alopecia areata. Some clones in this sample may be carry-over from other donors' samples. Material: whole blood, obtained in connection with sensitization to the hapten diphenylcyclopropenone (DPC). The CDR3 loop reads CASSLGGTDPFI.